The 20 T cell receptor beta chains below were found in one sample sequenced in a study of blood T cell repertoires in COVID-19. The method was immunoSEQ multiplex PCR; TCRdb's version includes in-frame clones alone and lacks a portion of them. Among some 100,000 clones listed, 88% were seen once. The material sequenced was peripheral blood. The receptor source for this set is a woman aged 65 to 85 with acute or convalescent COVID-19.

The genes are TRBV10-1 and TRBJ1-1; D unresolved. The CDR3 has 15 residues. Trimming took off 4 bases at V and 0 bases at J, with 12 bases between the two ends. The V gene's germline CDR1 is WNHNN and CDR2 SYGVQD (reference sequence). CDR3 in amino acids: CASSVFRGLNTEAFF. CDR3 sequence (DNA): TGCGCCAGCAGTGTCTTTAGAGGGCTGAACACTGAAGCTTTCTTT.

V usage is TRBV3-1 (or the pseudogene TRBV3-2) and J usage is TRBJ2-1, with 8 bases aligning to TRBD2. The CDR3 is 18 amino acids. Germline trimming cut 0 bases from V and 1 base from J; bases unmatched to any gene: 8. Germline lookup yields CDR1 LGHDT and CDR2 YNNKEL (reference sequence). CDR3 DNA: TGTGCCAGCAGCCAAGATCGGGCTAGCGGGCATTCCTACAATGAGCAGTTCTTC. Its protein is CASSQDRASGHSYNEQFF.

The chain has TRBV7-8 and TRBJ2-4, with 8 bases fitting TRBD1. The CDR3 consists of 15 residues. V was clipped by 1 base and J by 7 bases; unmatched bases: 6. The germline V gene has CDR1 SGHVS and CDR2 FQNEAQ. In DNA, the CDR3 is TGTGCCAGCAGCTTAGGTCAGGGGGCGATGAACATTCAGTACTTC. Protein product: CASSLGQGAMNIQYF. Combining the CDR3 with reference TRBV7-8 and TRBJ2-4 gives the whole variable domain GAGVSQSPRYKVAKRGQDVALRCDPISGHVSLFWYQQALGQGPEFLTYFQNEAQLDKSGLPSDRFFAERPEGSVSTLKIQRTQQEDSAVYLCASSLGQGAMNIQYFGAGTRLSVL.

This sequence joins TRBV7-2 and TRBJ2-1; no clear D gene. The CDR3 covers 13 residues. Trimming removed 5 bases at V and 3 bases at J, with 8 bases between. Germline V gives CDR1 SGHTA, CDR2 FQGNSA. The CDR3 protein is CASSLTNYNEQFF. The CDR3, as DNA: TGTGCCAGCAGCCTAACCAACTACAATGAGCAGTTCTTC.

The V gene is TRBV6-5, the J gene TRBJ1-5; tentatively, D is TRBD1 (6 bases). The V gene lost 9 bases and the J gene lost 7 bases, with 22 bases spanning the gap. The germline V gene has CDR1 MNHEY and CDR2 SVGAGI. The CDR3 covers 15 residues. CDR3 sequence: CARTPHTGWDQPQHF. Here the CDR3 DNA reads TGTGCCAGAACCCCGCATACAGGGTGGGACCAGCCCCAGCATTTT.

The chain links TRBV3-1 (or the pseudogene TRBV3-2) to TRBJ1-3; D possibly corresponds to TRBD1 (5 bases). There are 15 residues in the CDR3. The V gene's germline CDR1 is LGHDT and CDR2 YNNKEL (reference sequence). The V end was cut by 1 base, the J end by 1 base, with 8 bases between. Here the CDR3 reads CASSQAAGSGNTIYF. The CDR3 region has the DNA TGTGCCAGCAGCCAAGCGGCAGGGTCTGGAAACACCATATATTTT.

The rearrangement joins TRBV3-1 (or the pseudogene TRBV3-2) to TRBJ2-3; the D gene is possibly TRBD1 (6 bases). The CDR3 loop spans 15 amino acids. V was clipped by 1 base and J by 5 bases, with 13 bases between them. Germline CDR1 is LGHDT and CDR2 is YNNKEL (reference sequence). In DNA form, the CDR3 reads TGTGCCAGCAGCCAAGTGGGCAGGGGCGGAGATACGCAGTATTTT. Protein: CASSQVGRGGDTQYF.

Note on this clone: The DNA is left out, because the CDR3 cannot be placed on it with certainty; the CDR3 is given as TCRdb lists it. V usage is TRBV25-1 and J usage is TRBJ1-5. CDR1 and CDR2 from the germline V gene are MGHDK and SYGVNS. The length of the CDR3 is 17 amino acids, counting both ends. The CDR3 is CASSSSGASYSNQPQHF.

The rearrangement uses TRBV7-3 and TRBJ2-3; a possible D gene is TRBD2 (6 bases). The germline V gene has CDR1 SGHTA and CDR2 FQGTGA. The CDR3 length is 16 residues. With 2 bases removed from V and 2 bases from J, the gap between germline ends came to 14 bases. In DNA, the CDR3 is TGTGCCAGCAGCTTAGAACCGGGAGCGATCACAGATACGCAGTATTTT. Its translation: CASSLEPGAITDTQYF.

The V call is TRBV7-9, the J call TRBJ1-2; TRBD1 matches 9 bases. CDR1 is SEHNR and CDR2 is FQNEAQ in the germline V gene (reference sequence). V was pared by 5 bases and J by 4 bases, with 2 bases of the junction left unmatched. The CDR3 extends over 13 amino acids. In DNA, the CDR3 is TGTGCCAGCAGCCAGACAGGGGGCTATGGCTACACCTTC. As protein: CASSQTGGYGYTF.

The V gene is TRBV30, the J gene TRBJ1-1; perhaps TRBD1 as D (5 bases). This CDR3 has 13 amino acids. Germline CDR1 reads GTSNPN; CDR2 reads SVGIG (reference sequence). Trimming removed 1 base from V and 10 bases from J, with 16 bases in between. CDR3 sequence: CAWSGGFKSTAFF. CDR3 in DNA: TGTGCCTGGAGTGGGGGCTTTAAGTCGACAGCTTTCTTT.

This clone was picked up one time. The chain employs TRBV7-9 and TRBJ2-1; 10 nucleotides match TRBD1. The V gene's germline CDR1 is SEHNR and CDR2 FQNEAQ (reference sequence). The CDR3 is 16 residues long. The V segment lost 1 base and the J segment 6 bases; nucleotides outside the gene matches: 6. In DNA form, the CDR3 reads TGTGCCAGCAGCTTAGTGGGGGGACAGGGGTCCAATGAGCAGTTCTTC. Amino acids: CASSLVGGQGSNEQFF. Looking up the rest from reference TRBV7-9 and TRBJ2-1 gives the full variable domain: DTGVSQNPRHKITKRGQNVTFRCDPISEHNRLYWYRQTLGQGPEFLTYFQNEAQLEKSRLLSDRFSAERPKGSFSTLEIQRTEQGDSAMYLCASSLVGGQGSNEQFFGPGTRLTVL.

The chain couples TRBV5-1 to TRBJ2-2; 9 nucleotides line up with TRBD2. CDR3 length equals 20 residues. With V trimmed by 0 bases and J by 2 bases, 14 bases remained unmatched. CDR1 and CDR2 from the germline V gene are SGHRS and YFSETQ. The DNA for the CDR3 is TGCGCCAGCAGCTTGGCCCTTACTAGCGGGTGGGACTCCAACACCGGGGAGCTGTTTTTT. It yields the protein CASSLALTSGWDSNTGELFF.

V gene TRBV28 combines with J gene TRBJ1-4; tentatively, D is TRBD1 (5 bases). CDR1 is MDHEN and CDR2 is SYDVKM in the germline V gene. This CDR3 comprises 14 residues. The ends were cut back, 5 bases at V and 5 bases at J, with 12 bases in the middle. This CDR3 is CASSSGGANEKLFF. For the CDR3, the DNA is TGTGCCAGCAGTAGCGGGGGAGCGAATGAAAAACTGTTTTTT.

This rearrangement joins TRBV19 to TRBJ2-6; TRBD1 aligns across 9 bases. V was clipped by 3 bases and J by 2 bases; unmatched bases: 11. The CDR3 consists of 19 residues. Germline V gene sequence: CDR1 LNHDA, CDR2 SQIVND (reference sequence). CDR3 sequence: CASSIQPGQGVTGANVLTF. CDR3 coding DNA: TGTGCCAGTAGTATTCAACCGGGACAGGGAGTGACTGGGGCCAACGTCCTGACTTTC.

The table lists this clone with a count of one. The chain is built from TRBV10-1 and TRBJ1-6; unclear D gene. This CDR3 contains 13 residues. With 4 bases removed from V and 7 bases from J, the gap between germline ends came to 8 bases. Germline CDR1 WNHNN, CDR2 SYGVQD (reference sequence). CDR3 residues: CASSVLLNSPLHF. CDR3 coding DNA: TGCGCCAGCAGTGTTCTCCTGAATTCACCCCTCCACTTT.

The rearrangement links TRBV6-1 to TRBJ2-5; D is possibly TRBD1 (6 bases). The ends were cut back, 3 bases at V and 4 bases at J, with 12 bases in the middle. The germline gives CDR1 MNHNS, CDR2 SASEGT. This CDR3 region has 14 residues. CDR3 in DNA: TGTGCCAGCAGTGAGAACACAGGGACAGAGACCCAGTACTTC. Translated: CASSENTGTETQYF.

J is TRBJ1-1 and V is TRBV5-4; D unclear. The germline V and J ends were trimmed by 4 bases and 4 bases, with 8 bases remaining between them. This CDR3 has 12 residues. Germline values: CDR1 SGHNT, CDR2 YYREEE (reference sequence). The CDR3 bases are TGTGCCAGCAGCCCCCGGGGCACTGAAGCTTTCTTT. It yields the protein CASSPRGTEAFF.

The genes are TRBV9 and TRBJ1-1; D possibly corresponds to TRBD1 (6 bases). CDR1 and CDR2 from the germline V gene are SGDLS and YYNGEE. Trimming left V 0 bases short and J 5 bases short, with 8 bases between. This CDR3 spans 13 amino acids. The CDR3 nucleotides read TGTGCCAGCAGCGTAGAGGGGGTTACTGAAGCTTTCTTT. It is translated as CASSVEGVTEAFF. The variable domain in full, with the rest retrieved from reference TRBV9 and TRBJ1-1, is DSGVTQTPKHLITATGQRVTLRCSPRSGDLSVYWYQQSLDQGLQFLIQYYNGEERAKGNILERFSAQQFPDLHSELNLSSLELGDSALYFCASSVEGVTEAFFGQGTRLTVV.

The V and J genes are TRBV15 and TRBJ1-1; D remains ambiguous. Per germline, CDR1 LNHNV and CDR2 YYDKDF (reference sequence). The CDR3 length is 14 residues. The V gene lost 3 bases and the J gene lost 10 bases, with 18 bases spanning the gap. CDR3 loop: CATSSQVLLNPAFF. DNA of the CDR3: TGTGCCACCAGCAGTCAGGTCCTCCTGAACCCAGCTTTCTTT.